This TCR beta chain came from a study of T-cell memory formation after mild COVID-19. Germline V CDR1 and CDR2: LGHDT, YNNKEL (reference sequence). The trim removed 0 bases at V and 6 bases at J, leaving 8 bases unmatched. This CDR3 is built from 17 residues. Libraries for TCRalpha and TCRbeta carried sample barcodes and unique molecular identifiers via 5'RACE. TCRdb re-analysed the 5' RACE reads in MiXCR, keeping a single row per CDR3 protein. Of over 450,000 distinct CDR3 sequences listed, roughly 20% were seen once; the top ten hold approximately 13%. The sequence came from an adult woman who had mild COVID-19 (a few samples of this study predate the infection). Cell type and time point are not known. The sample was PBMCs or a T cell subset sorted from them (not recorded which). The rearrangement uses TRBV3-1 and TRBJ2-2, with TRBD2 matching over 9 bases. CDR3 nucleotides: TGTGCCAGCAGCCAAGATCGAAGCGGGGGGATATCCGGGGAGCTGTTTTTT. This translates into CASSQDRSGGISGELFF.